This passage covers 20 T cell receptor beta chains from one sample sequenced in a study of T cell responses to AZD1222 COVID-19 vaccine. Here immunoSEQ multiplex PCR was the method, and the copy in TCRdb shows in-frame clones only, minus some. Of about 51,000 clones listed, around nine tenths are singletons. The sequenced sample was peripheral blood, obtained 28 days after the second AZD1222 dose. These TCRs come from an adult who received the AZD1222 COVID-19 vaccine.

This clone was found once. CDR3 loop: CSVYASGRGDTQYF. CDR3 DNA: TGCAGCGTTTACGCCAGCGGGAGAGGAGATACGCAGTATTTT. The V gene is TRBV29-1, the J gene TRBJ2-3; 8 positions match TRBD2. The CDR3 totals 14 residues. The J segment lost 5 bases and the V segment lost 5 bases, leaving 9 bases of the junction unmatched. Per the germline V gene, CDR1 is SQVTM and CDR2 is ANQGSEA.

V usage is TRBV5-6 and J usage is TRBJ2-2; D assignment may be TRBD1 or TRBD2 (5 bases each). The CDR3 runs to 17 residues. The germline V gene has CDR1 SGHDT and CDR2 YYEEEE. The V and J ends lost 1 base and 4 bases respectively, with 17 bases between them. This chain's CDR3 is CASSLSASGAGTGELFF. CDR3 coding DNA: TGTGCCAGCAGCTTGTCTGCCTCCGGGGCGGGCACCGGGGAGCTGTTTTTT.

The chain employs TRBV10-1 and TRBJ2-2, with TRBD2 matching 13 bases. This CDR3 region has 17 residues. The germline gives CDR1 WNHNN, CDR2 SYGVQD (reference sequence). CDR3 protein: CALVSPPGLAGVGELFF. The CDR3 DNA reads TGCGCGTTAGTCTCTCCCCCAGGACTAGCGGGAGTCGGGGAGCTGTTTTTT.

J is TRBJ1-2 and V is TRBV23-1; D unclear. TRBV23-1 is an ORF for which the function is uncertain. V lost 0 bases to trimming and J lost 8 bases, with 16 bases between them. This CDR3 is 15 amino acids long. The DNA for the CDR3 is TGCGCCAGCAGTCAATCGGAACAGATAATAAGGGGCTACACCTTC. As protein: CASSQSEQIIRGYTF.

J is TRBJ1-6 and V is TRBV2, with D hard to call. The CDR3 spans 14 residues. Germline loops: CDR1 SNHLY, CDR2 FYNNEI. Between the trimmed V and J ends, which lost 3 bases and 4 bases, there was a span of 7 bases. This chain's CDR3 is CASSDGGYNSPLHF. In DNA, the CDR3 is TGTGCCAGCAGTGACGGTGGATATAATTCACCCCTCCACTTT. Filled out from reference TRBV2 and TRBJ1-6, the complete variable domain reads EPEVTQTPSHQVTQMGQEVILRCVPISNHLYFYWYRQILGQKVEFLVSFYNNEISEKSEIFDDQFSVERPDGSNFTLKIRSTKLEDSAMYFCASSDGGYNSPLHFGNGTRLTVT.

The genes are TRBV7-3 and TRBJ2-3; 8 bases are shared with TRBD1. CDR1 and CDR2 (germline): SGHTA, FQGTGA. Unmatched junction bases numbered 10, after V lost 4 bases and J lost 4 bases. There are 16 residues in the CDR3. The DNA for the CDR3 is TGTGCCAGCAGCTCCAACCGGGACAGGTGGTCAGATACGCAGTATTTT. This sequence encodes CASSSNRDRWSDTQYF.

V usage is TRBV18 and J usage is TRBJ2-2; D remains unclear. This CDR3 is 15 amino acids long. V was shortened by 6 bases and J by 4 bases, with 15 bases between the two germline ends. Germline loops: CDR1 KGHSH, CDR2 LQKENI. Here the CDR3 reads CASSHSEPGTGELFF. CDR3 coding DNA: TGTGCCAGCTCCCACTCTGAGCCGGGCACCGGGGAGCTGTTTTTT.

The chain carries TRBV7-8 and TRBJ2-5; D uncertain. Trimming took off 2 bases at V and 2 bases at J, with 9 bases between the two ends. Germline V lookup: CDR1 SGHVS, CDR2 FQNEAQ. The CDR3 is 14 residues long. CDR3 nucleotides: TGTGCCAGCAGCTTACGGGCCACTCAAGAGACCCAGTACTTC. The encoded protein is CASSLRATQETQYF.

The chain carries TRBV7-9 and TRBJ2-7; D call uncertain. In germline, CDR1 is SEHNR, CDR2 FQNEAQ (reference sequence). The CDR3 consists of 12 residues. The V end was cut by 4 bases, the J end by 2 bases, with 6 bases between. CDR3 protein: CASSWDPYEQYF. The CDR3, as DNA: TGTGCCAGCAGCTGGGATCCCTACGAGCAGTACTTC.

The gene calls are TRBV27 and TRBJ1-4; no firm D call. The germline V and J ends were trimmed by 7 bases and 3 bases, with 9 bases remaining between them. The germline gives CDR1 MNHEY, CDR2 SMNVEV (reference sequence). This CDR3 comprises 13 residues. CDR3 in amino acids: CASMEWANEKLFF. The CDR3 DNA sequence: TGTGCCAGCATGGAGTGGGCTAATGAAAAACTGTTTTTT. Based on the CDR3 plus reference TRBV27 and TRBJ1-4, the full variable domain is EAQVTQNPRYLITVTGKKLTVTCSQNMNHEYMSWYRQDPGLGLRQIYYSMNVEVTDKGDVPEGYKVSRKEKRNFPLILESPSPNQTSLYFCASMEWANEKLFFGSGTQLSVL.

V gene TRBV12-3 or TRBV12-4 combines with J gene TRBJ1-2; D unclear. This CDR3 has 12 amino acids. The V gene lost 3 bases and the J gene lost 7 bases, with 9 bases spanning the gap. This CDR3 reads CASSFGKLGYTF. CDR3 nucleotide sequence: TGTGCCAGCAGTTTTGGGAAACTTGGCTACACCTTC.

CDR3 sequence (DNA): TGTGCCAGCAGCTCTTTTAGCGGGGGCTCCTACGAGCAGTACTTC. It codes for CASSSFSGGSYEQYF. The J gene is TRBJ2-7, the V gene TRBV7-2; 9 nucleotides line up with TRBD2. The CDR3 totals 15 residues. Germline V gene lookup returns CDR1 SGHTA and CDR2 FQGNSA. V was pared by 4 bases and J by 0 bases, with 4 bases of the junction left unmatched. Looking up the rest from reference TRBV7-2 and TRBJ2-7 gives the full variable domain: GAGVSQSPSNKVTEKGKDVELRCDPISGHTALYWYRQSLGQGLEFLIYFQGNSAPDKSGLPSDRFSAERTGGSVSTLTIQRTQQEDSAVYLCASSSFSGGSYEQYFGPGTRLTVT.

This chain connects TRBV6-4 to TRBJ2-1; TRBD2 matches at 10 bases. CDR1 MRHNA and CDR2 SNTAGT come from the germline V gene. J gave up 11 bases and V 0 bases, and 16 bases lay outside the gene matches. The CDR3 sequence is 18 residues long. The CDR3 DNA is TGTGCCAGCAGTGACTCGATTCATACTAGCGGGAATCTTGTGAAGCAGTTCTTC. As protein: CASSDSIHTSGNLVKQFF.

V and J are TRBV30 and TRBJ2-3; D possibly corresponds to TRBD2 (6 bases). V gave up 1 base and J gave up 10 bases, with 15 bases separating them. Germline CDR1 is GTSNPN and CDR2 is SVGIG (reference sequence). The CDR3 runs 13 residues. CDR3 nucleotide sequence: TGTGCCTGGAGTGCCTTCACGGGAGAGTCGCAGTATTTT. Translating it yields CAWSAFTGESQYF.

The chain recombines TRBV6-5 with TRBJ2-2; possibly TRBD2 for D (6 bases). This CDR3 comprises 16 residues. The V end was cut by 2 bases, the J end by 1 base, with 11 bases between. CDR1 is MNHEY and CDR2 is SVGAGI in the germline V gene. Written as DNA, the CDR3 is TGTGCCAGCAGTTACACCCTAGCGTGGAACACCGGGGAGCTGTTTTTT. Its translation is CASSYTLAWNTGELFF.

This chain uses TRBV5-8 with TRBJ2-3, with a possible D match to TRBD2 (6 bases). The CDR3 extends over 15 amino acids. The germline CDR1 and CDR2 sequences are SGHTS and YDEGEE. The V end was cut by 4 bases, the J end by 0 bases, with 12 bases between. The CDR3 loop reads CASSRRTISTDTQYF. For the CDR3, the DNA is TGTGCCAGCAGCCGCCGGACTATAAGCACAGATACGCAGTATTTT.

The chain combines TRBV4-1 with TRBJ2-7, with TRBD1 identical over 8 bases. Germline V lookup: CDR1 MGHRA, CDR2 YSYEKL. The CDR3 is made up of 15 amino acids. V was pared by 5 bases and J by 1 base, with 7 bases of the junction left unmatched. This CDR3 is CASSTPGQGSYEQYF. The CDR3 region has the DNA TGCGCCAGCAGCACCCCCGGACAGGGTTCCTACGAGCAGTACTTC.

This clone was seen only once. The chain joins TRBV11-2 to TRBJ2-2, with D possibly matching TRBD2 (7 bases). The CDR3 runs to 16 residues. CDR1 and CDR2 from the germline V gene are SGHAT and FQNNGV. With 3 bases removed from V and 3 bases from J, the gap between germline ends came to 14 bases. The CDR3 loop reads CASSFSRGQYTGELFF. CDR3 DNA: TGTGCCAGCAGCTTCTCGCGGGGGCAGTACACCGGGGAGCTGTTTTTT.

The chain is built from TRBV11-2 and TRBJ1-2; 8 bases map to TRBD1. Germline-derived CDR1 and CDR2 are SGHAT and FQNNGV. Trimming took 5 bases from V and 7 from J; bases not matched to a gene: 12. CDR3 size: 15 residues. CDR3 region: CASSHFQGQGGGYTF. The CDR3 DNA is TGTGCCAGCAGCCACTTCCAAGGACAGGGAGGTGGCTACACCTTC.

The J gene is TRBJ2-1, the V gene TRBV9; D is possibly TRBD2 (6 bases). CDR3 length equals 13 residues. The germline CDR1 and CDR2 sequences are SGDLS and YYNGEE. V gave up 4 bases and J gave up 10 bases, with 15 bases separating them. The CDR3 sequence is CASSKGGVGEQFF. CDR3 in DNA: TGTGCCAGCAGCAAAGGAGGGGTAGGGGAGCAGTTCTTC.